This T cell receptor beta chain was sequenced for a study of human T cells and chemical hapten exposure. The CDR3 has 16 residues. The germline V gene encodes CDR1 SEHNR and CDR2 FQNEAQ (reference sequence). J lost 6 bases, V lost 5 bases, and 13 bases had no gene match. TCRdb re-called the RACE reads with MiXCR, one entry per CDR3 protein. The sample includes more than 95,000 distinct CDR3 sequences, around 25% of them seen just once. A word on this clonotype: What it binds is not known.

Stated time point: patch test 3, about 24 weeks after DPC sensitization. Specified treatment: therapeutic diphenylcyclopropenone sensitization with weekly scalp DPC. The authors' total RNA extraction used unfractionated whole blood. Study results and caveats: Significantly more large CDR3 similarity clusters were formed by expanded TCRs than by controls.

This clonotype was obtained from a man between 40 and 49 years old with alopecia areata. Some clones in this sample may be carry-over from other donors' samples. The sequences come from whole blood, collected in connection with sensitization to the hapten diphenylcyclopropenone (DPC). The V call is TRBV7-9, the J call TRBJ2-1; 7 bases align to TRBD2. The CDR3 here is CASSRLGEGIGNEQFF. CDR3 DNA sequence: TGTGCCAGCAGCCGGCTAGGGGAGGGGATCGGCAATGAGCAGTTCTTC.